The rows below give T cell receptor beta chains drawn from one sample of a study of response to subunit inactivated influenza vaccine. A single record per CDR3 protein comes from TCRdb applying MiXCR to the RT-PCR reads. Among some 600,000 distinct CDR3 sequences, 14% were seen once, and the ten largest hold less than 8.5%. Here the sequenced sample was PBMCs from blood, taken less than 15 days before vaccination. The receptors were sampled from a man aged 50-60 years who received an inactivated influenza vaccine. CDR3s include the opening cysteine and the closing phenylalanine or tryptophan. A D gene is named only where the DNA matches it firmly. The size entry is marked missing in some rows and otherwise reads once, few, many or a size class.

D gene,J gene,clone size,V gene,CDR3 protein,CDR3 DNA
-,TRBJ1-5,-,TRBV7-2,CASGPGTGSSPQHF,TGTGCCAGTGGGCCGGGGACTGGGAGCTCGCCCCAGCATTTT
-,TRBJ1-2,-,TRBV4-2,CASSQDRRDLRGYTF,TGTGCCAGCAGCCAAGATCGGAGGGACCTGAGAGGCTACACCTTC
TRBD1,TRBJ1-2,few,TRBV29-1,CSAPGQEDGYTF,TGCAGCGCCCCGGGACAGGAGGATGGCTACACCTTC
-,TRBJ2-1,few,TRBV7-2,CASSQTYHTYNEQFF,TGTGCCAGCAGCCAAACATATCATACCTACAATGAGCAGTTCTTC
-,TRBJ1-2,-,TRBV18,CASSPGFSVGYTF,TGTGCCAGCTCACCAGGGTTTTCAGTGGGCTACACCTTC
-,TRBJ1-5,-,TRBV6-2/TRBV6-3,CASSPTVSNQPQHF,TGTGCCAGCAGTCCGACAGTTAGCAATCAGCCCCAGCATTTT
-,TRBJ2-2,-,TRBV12-3/TRBV12-4,CASSLGVDTGELFF,TGTGCCAGCAGTTTAGGAGTAGACACCGGGGAGCTGTTTTTT
TRBD1,TRBJ2-1,-,TRBV11-3,CASSPRQGTYNEQFF,TGTGCCAGCAGCCCCCGACAGGGTACCTACAATGAGCAGTTCTTC
-,TRBJ2-3,-,TRBV3-1,CATRSTDTQYF,TGTGCCACCCGGAGTACAGATACGCAGTATTTT
TRBD1,TRBJ1-2,once,TRBV4-1,CASSQDRGGGGFTF,TGCGCCAGCAGCCAAGACCGGGGGGGAGGGGGCTTCACCTTC
TRBD1,TRBJ1-1,-,TRBV6-2/TRBV6-3,CASSSRGTANF,TGTGCCAGCAGTTCCAGAGGGACAGCAAATTTT
-,TRBJ2-1,-,TRBV12-3/TRBV12-4,CASNPERNEQFF,TGTGCCAGCAACCCGGAACGAAATGAGCAGTTCTTC
-,TRBJ2-3,many,TRBV7-3,CASSLGSGTDTQYF,TGTGCCAGCAGCTTAGGCTCCGGCACAGATACGCAGTATTTT
-,TRBJ2-5,-,TRBV3-1,CASSPWDQETQYF,TGTGCCAGCAGCCCCTGGGACCAAGAGACCCAGTACTTC
-,TRBJ2-1,-,TRBV4-2,CASSPAPGQHNEQFF,TGTGCCAGCAGCCCGGCCCCGGGACAACACAATGAGCAGTTCTTC
TRBD1,TRBJ2-7,few,TRBV9,CASSAGTGGGSYEQYF,TGTGCCAGCAGCGCAGGAACAGGGGGCGGCTCCTACGAGCAGTACTTC
-,TRBJ2-1,-,TRBV11-1,CASTSLMSFGGRMAYNEQFF,TGTGCCAGCACCTCCTTGATGAGTTTCGGGGGGCGAATGGCCTACAATGAGCAGTTCTTC
-,TRBJ1-4,-,TRBV25-1,CASSEFPGGDEKLFF,TGTGCCAGCAGTGAATTCCCAGGCGGGGATGAAAAACTGTTTTTT
-,TRBJ2-2,few,TRBV2,CARGASGVNTGELFF,TGTGCCAGGGGGGCGTCAGGGGTCAACACCGGGGAGCTGTTTTTT
TRBD1,TRBJ2-1,many,TRBV12-3/TRBV12-4,CASSIGQGANEQFF,TGTGCCAGCAGTATCGGACAGGGGGCTAATGAGCAGTTCTTC
-,TRBJ2-1,many,TRBV6-2/TRBV6-3,CASSPQTGFPYNEQFF,TGTGCCAGCAGTCCTCAGACAGGTTTCCCCTACAATGAGCAGTTCTTC
-,TRBJ2-1,-,TRBV28,CASTWGAHEQFF,TGTGCCAGCACCTGGGGGGCCCATGAGCAGTTCTTC
-,TRBJ2-1,-,TRBV12-3/TRBV12-4,CASSSVGAHNEQFF,TGTGCCAGCAGTTCAGTAGGTGCCCACAATGAGCAGTTCTTC
-,TRBJ2-1,few,TRBV6-4,CAIPYPVGYNEQFF,TGTGCCATTCCCTATCCGGTTGGCTACAATGAGCAGTTCTTC
TRBD1,TRBJ1-1,many,TRBV10-3,CAISESARGQAFF,TGTGCCATCAGTGAGTCGGCCAGGGGGCAAGCTTTCTTT
-,TRBJ2-6,-,TRBV12-3/TRBV12-4,CASTYLSGANVLTF,TGTGCCAGCACCTACCTCTCTGGGGCCAACGTCCTGACTTTC
TRBD2,TRBJ2-7,-,TRBV10-2,CASRASGGYEQYF,TGCGCCAGCAGGGCTAGCGGGGGGTACGAGCAGTACTTC
-,TRBJ2-4,few,TRBV28,CASSGRGPLAKNIQYF,TGTGCCAGCAGTGGCCGGGGGCCACTAGCCAAAAACATTCAGTACTTC
TRBD1,TRBJ2-5,-,TRBV7-2,CASTHRGETQYF,TGTGCCAGCACCCACAGGGGTGAGACCCAGTACTTC
-,TRBJ2-7,many,TRBV27,CASSLWADGEQYF,TGTGCCAGCAGTTTATGGGCAGACGGGGAGCAGTACTTC
TRBD2,TRBJ2-3,many,TRBV12-3/TRBV12-4,CASSQQLAGRDTQYF,TGTGCCAGCAGTCAACAATTAGCGGGGAGAGATACGCAGTATTTT
TRBD1,TRBJ1-2,few,TRBV6-1,CASNHLDRGVYGYTF,TGTGCCAGCAACCACTTAGACAGGGGCGTTTATGGCTACACCTTC
-,TRBJ2-7,-,TRBV20-1,CSAERASPTEQYF,TGCAGTGCGGAACGGGCTAGCCCTACCGAGCAGTACTTC
-,TRBJ2-7,few,TRBV4-3,CASSQDIQSSYEQYF,TGCGCCAGCAGCCAAGATATCCAGAGTTCCTACGAGCAGTACTTC
-,TRBJ2-7,few,TRBV20-1,CSARHGHLPPYEQYF,TGCAGTGCTAGACACGGACACTTGCCCCCCTACGAGCAGTACTTC
TRBD1,TRBJ2-7,few,TRBV29-1,CSVRETGQLNYDQYF,TGCAGCGTGAGAGAGACGGGACAGTTAAACTACGATCAGTACTTC
TRBD1,TRBJ2-1,-,TRBV6-7,CASNRPGTGVYNEQFF,TGTGCCAGCAACCGTCCAGGGACAGGGGTTTACAATGAGCAGTTCTTC
-,TRBJ2-7,few,TRBV7-9,CAITLIWGEQYF,TGTGCCATCACCTTGATTTGGGGCGAGCAGTACTTC
-,TRBJ2-5,-,TRBV6-5,CASSYSGSGPETQYF,TGTGCCAGCAGTTACTCGGGGAGCGGGCCAGAGACCCAGTACTTC
-,TRBJ1-1,-,TRBV12-2,CASRLVGEEAFF,TGTGCAAGTCGCTTAGTTGGGGAAGAAGCTTTCTTT
-,TRBJ2-5,-,TRBV20-1,CSAPLSLVRQETQYF,TGCAGTGCTCCCCTGTCACTGGTCCGCCAAGAGACCCAGTACTTC
-,TRBJ1-6,few,TRBV12-3/TRBV12-4,CASSFRDNGSPLHF,TGTGCCAGCAGTTTTCGGGACAACGGGTCACCCCTCCACTTT
-,TRBJ1-4,-,TRBV7-9,CASSRGVATNEKLFF,TGTGCCAGCAGTCGAGGGGTGGCGACTAATGAAAAACTGTTTTTT
TRBD2,TRBJ2-2,many,TRBV10-2,CASTRGPGGTGELFF,TGCGCCAGCACCAGAGGGCCGGGGGGGACCGGGGAGCTGTTTTTT
-,TRBJ1-6,many,TRBV5-1,CASSRASGTNNSPLHF,TGCGCCAGCAGCCGCGCCTCCGGGACGAATAATTCACCCCTCCACTTT
-,TRBJ2-1,-,TRBV7-9,CAYKGGLYNEQFF,TGTGCCTATAAGGGGGGGCTTTACAATGAGCAGTTCTTC